The clone carrying this T cell receptor (beta chain) was found a few times. Its target is not known. The beta constant-region primer was an equimolar mix of two oligonucleotides covering TRBC1 and TRBC2. Nested alpha and beta constant-region primers with the SP2 primer drove four PCR rounds on ligated cDNA. An oligonucleotide with the SP2 primer and a 12-nucleotide UMI was ligated to the cDNA 3' end. TCRdb ran MiXCR on the UMI-ligation and nested PCR reads and lists one entry per CDR3 protein. The repertoire holds 99,000 or so distinct CDR3 sequences, with more than 14% as singletons. These data belong to a study of naive and memory T cell subsets. General observations from the study: Naive and memory repertoire findings lacked a ground truth for validation. Possibly reflecting memory cells re-expressing CD45RA, a few larger clonotypes occurred in naive repertoires, especially CD8. Gini index rose across naive, CM, EM and EMRA in CD4 and CD8.

The V gene lost 5 bases and the J gene lost 7 bases, with 15 bases spanning the gap. The CDR3 sequence is 14 residues long. CDR1 is SEHNR and CDR2 is FQNEAQ in the germline V gene (reference sequence). Four subsets defined by CD45RA and CD27 were sorted after CD3, CD4, CD8 and live/dead staining. Sequencing was carried out using naive CD8+ T cells from blood. The rearrangement joins TRBV7-9 to TRBJ2-1; D unclear. The sequence came from a human donor in good health. The CDR3 loop is CASSLPVPRNEQFF. Written as DNA, the CDR3 is TGTGCCAGCAGCCTCCCCGTCCCCCGGAATGAGCAGTTCTTC.